Listed here are 24 T cell receptor beta chains from one sample, sequenced in a study of neurological immune-mediated disorders. Each CDR3 protein is one row after TCRdb ran MiXCR on the 5' RACE reads. The sample lists fewer than 80,000 distinct CDR3 sequences; 5.2% were seen once. The sample was PBMCs. The origin of the receptors is a woman in her twenties or thirties with multiple sclerosis.

This chain links TRBV5-1 with TRBJ2-7; D gene ambiguous. The CDR3 runs 14 residues. Deletions cut 0 bases from V and 2 bases from J, with 9 bases between. The germline gives CDR1 SGHRS, CDR2 YFSETQ. In DNA form, the CDR3 reads TGCGCCAGCAGCTTGGGTGTCGGTACCTACGAGCAGTACTTC. Its protein is CASSLGVGTYEQYF.

This clonotype was seen ten or more times. The junction shows a germline mismatch at one end, possibly a read error. CDR3 sequence (DNA): TGCGCCAGCAGCTGGACTAGCGGACAAGAGAGCCAGTACTTC. Protein: CASSWTSGQESQYF. V is TRBV5-1 and J is TRBJ2-5; 10 positions match TRBD2. CDR1 and CDR2 from the germline V gene are SGHRS and YFSETQ. There are 14 residues in the CDR3.

This clonotype was picked up many times. The CDR3 DNA reads TGCGCCAGCAGTGAGTGGGGGGGTGAAGCTTTCTTT. The encoded protein is CASSEWGGEAFF. The chain links TRBV10-2 to TRBJ1-1; weak D call: TRBD1 (5 bases). Germline loops: CDR1 WSHSY, CDR2 SAAADI. The CDR3 loop spans 12 amino acids. Trimming removed 1 base from V and 7 bases from J, with 7 bases in between.

This clonotype has a handful of counts. The V gene is TRBV20-1, the J gene TRBJ1-6; tentative D call: TRBD1 (5 bases). The CDR3 extends over 16 amino acids. Trimming stripped 5 bases from V and 4 bases from J, with 18 bases between. Germline V gene lookup returns CDR1 DFQATT and CDR2 SNEGSKA (reference sequence). CDR3 residues: CSAFDSGTGYNSPLHF. CDR3 nucleotides: TGCAGTGCTTTCGATTCCGGGACGGGGTATAATTCACCCCTCCACTTT.

This clonotype was recorded many times. The V and J genes are TRBV5-1 and TRBJ1-2; D might be TRBD1 (5 bases). CDR1 is SGHRS and CDR2 is YFSETQ in the germline V gene. This CDR3 region has 16 residues. Trimming pared 2 bases from V and 0 bases from J, leaving 14 bases between. CDR3 coding DNA: TGCGCCAGCAGCTTCCACCGACAGACTGCTAACTATGGCTACACCTTC. Protein: CASSFHRQTANYGYTF.

This clonotype was observed many times. The chain couples TRBV5-1 to TRBJ2-7, with D perhaps being TRBD1 or TRBD2 (5 bases each). Between the trimmed V and J ends, which lost 0 bases and 5 bases, there was a span of 18 bases. The length of the CDR3 is 16 residues. Germline-derived CDR1 and CDR2 are SGHRS and YFSETQ. DNA for the CDR3: TGCGCCAGCAGCTTGGTTTGGGGGAGAAACAGCAACGAGCAGTACTTC. It codes for CASSLVWGRNSNEQYF.

This clonotype was detected many times. The CDR3 reads CASAGDGLSNQPQHF. The CDR3 nucleotides are TGTGCCAGCGCCGGGGACGGACTTAGCAATCAGCCCCAGCATTTT. V gene TRBV6-6 combines with J gene TRBJ1-5; a possible D gene is TRBD1 (5 bases). The CDR3 totals 15 residues. Germline values: CDR1 MNHNY, CDR2 SVGAGI (reference sequence). Trimming shortened V by 8 bases and J by 0 bases, and 14 bases separated the two germline ends.

This clonotype has only a few counts. The chain links TRBV20-1 to TRBJ2-7; D uncertain. V shed 6 bases and J shed 4 bases, with 10 bases lying between them. In germline, CDR1 is DFQATT, CDR2 SNEGSKA (reference sequence). The CDR3 sequence is 11 residues long. The CDR3 loop reads CSAAPTYEQYF. The CDR3 DNA is TGCAGTGCGGCCCCTACTTACGAGCAGTACTTC.

This clonotype occurred many times. V usage is TRBV28 and J usage is TRBJ2-4, with 9 bases that match TRBD1. The V gene's germline CDR1 is MDHEN and CDR2 SYDVKM. V lost 6 bases and J lost 10; bases outside the gene matches: 13. The CDR3 consists of 15 residues. The CDR3 DNA sequence: TGTGCCAGCAGAACTACAGGGGGCGGATCTAAAATTCAGTACTTC. Its protein is CASRTTGGGSKIQYF.

This clonotype was seen repeatedly, ten times or more. The chain links TRBV5-1 to TRBJ2-2; no clear D. The CDR3 is 12 residues long. Looked up from germline, CDR1 is SGHRS and CDR2 is YFSETQ. The germline V and J ends were trimmed by 2 bases and 10 bases, with 9 bases remaining between them. This CDR3 reads CASSFPSEELFF. CDR3 nucleotide sequence: TGCGCCAGCAGCTTCCCCTCTGAGGAGCTGTTTTTT. The whole variable domain, remainder taken from reference TRBV5-1 and TRBJ2-2, is KAGVTQTPRYLIKTRGQQVTLSCSPISGHRSVSWYQQTPGQGLQFLFEYFSETQRNKGNFPGRFSGRQFSNSRSEMNVSTLELGDSALYLCASSFPSEELFFGEGSRLTVL.

Many counts were recorded for this clonotype. This chain uses TRBV12-3 or TRBV12-4 with TRBJ2-3; D ambiguous. The V end lost 4 bases, the J end lost 5 bases, and 7 bases lay between the germline ends. This CDR3 comprises 12 residues. The CDR3 spells CASSSLGDTQYF. CDR3 DNA sequence: TGTGCCAGCAGTTCACTGGGAGATACGCAGTATTTT.

This clonotype showed up just a few times. The rearrangement links TRBV20-1 to TRBJ1-4, with TRBD1 matching 9 bases. The CDR3 is 15 residues long. The germline V gene has CDR1 DFQATT and CDR2 SNEGSKA (reference sequence). The trim removed 6 bases at V and 7 bases at J, leaving 12 bases unmatched. CDR3 sequence reads: CSAPWGGTGIEKLFF. CDR3 in DNA: TGCAGTGCCCCCTGGGGTGGGACAGGGATTGAAAAACTGTTTTTT.

The sample holds many counts of this clonotype. V and J are TRBV6-6 and TRBJ1-1; D is undetermined. V dropped 0 bases and J dropped 1 base, with 6 bases sitting between them. Germline CDR1 is MNHNY and CDR2 is SVGAGI (reference sequence). The CDR3 consists of 14 residues. The CDR3 loop reads CASSYSAKNTEAFF. The CDR3 DNA sequence: TGTGCCAGCAGTTACTCGGCGAAGAACACTGAAGCTTTCTTT.

Remarks on this clonotype: The conserved phenylalanine or tryptophan is not found at the CDR3 terminus, so this likely reflects a read error. The J gene is TRBJ2-7, the V gene TRBV20-1; TRBD1 agrees at 9 bases. This CDR3 is 15 amino acids long. V was clipped by 0 bases and J by 3 bases; unmatched bases: 6. The germline CDR1 and CDR2 sequences are DFQATT and SNEGSKA (reference sequence). The CDR3 here is CSARDPDRGFYEQYI. DNA of the CDR3: TGCAGTGCTAGAGATCCTGACAGGGGGTTCTACGAGCAGTACATC.

The table lists this clonotype with many counts. The rearrangement uses TRBV28 and TRBJ2-3; 12 bases are shared with TRBD2. V lost 4 bases to trimming and J lost 5 bases; unmatched junction nucleotides: 4. Germline-derived CDR1 and CDR2 are MDHEN and SYDVKM. The CDR3 contains 15 residues. Here the CDR3 reads CASSSSGGALDTQYF. DNA of the CDR3: TGTGCCAGCAGTTCTAGCGGGGGGGCGTTAGATACGCAGTATTTT.

This clonotype was observed at least ten times. The J gene is TRBJ2-1, the V gene TRBV20-1, with a tentative D call TRBD2 (7 bases). Trimming removed 3 bases from V and 8 bases from J, with 23 bases in between. Germline CDR1 and CDR2: DFQATT and SNEGSKA (reference sequence). The CDR3 has 16 amino acids. The CDR3 sequence is CSARVPRRGGRDEQFF. The CDR3 DNA is TGCAGTGCTAGGGTCCCCCGGAGGGGGGGCCGGGATGAGCAGTTCTTC.

This clonotype has at least ten counts. V usage is TRBV5-6 and J usage is TRBJ1-1; TRBD1 matches at 7 bases. CDR1 SGHDT and CDR2 YYEEEE come from the germline V gene. This CDR3 spans 14 amino acids. With V trimmed by 0 bases and J by 5 bases, 4 bases remained unmatched. The CDR3 DNA reads as TGTGCCAGCAGCTTGGTGAGGGGGCGGACTGAAGCTTTCTTT. It codes for CASSLVRGRTEAFF.

This clonotype was seen at least ten times. The chain combines TRBV7-2 with TRBJ1-1, with 7 bases matching TRBD1. The CDR3 consists of 14 residues. Germline values: CDR1 SGHTA, CDR2 FQGNSA. With 5 bases clipped from V and 5 bases from J, the junction kept 8 bases outside the gene matches. CDR3 sequence: CASSLNRGRTEAFF. CDR3 DNA: TGTGCCAGCAGCCTAAACAGGGGCCGGACTGAAGCTTTCTTT.

This clonotype has ten or more counts. V is TRBV20-1 and J is TRBJ1-2; no clear D gene. The CDR3 has 13 amino acids. From germline, CDR1 is DFQATT and CDR2 SNEGSKA (reference sequence). V was cut by 6 bases and J by 2 bases, with 13 bases left in between. DNA for the CDR3: TGCAGTGCCGACGCAAGGCAGAACTATGGCTACACCTTC. Protein product: CSADARQNYGYTF.

This clonotype was observed at least ten times. V gene TRBV28 combines with J gene TRBJ1-5, with D tentatively TRBD1 (6 bases). This CDR3 contains 15 residues. V lost 5 bases to trimming and J lost 1 base, with 12 bases between them. The germline gives CDR1 MDHEN, CDR2 SYDVKM. The chain's CDR3 is CASSVTGPSNQPQHF. CDR3 sequence (DNA): TGTGCCAGCAGTGTGACAGGCCCAAGCAATCAGCCCCAGCATTTT.

This clonotype was recorded at least ten times. For the CDR3, the DNA is TGTGCCAGCAGCTTCGGACAGGGACCTTTCTACGAGCAGTACTTC. It yields the protein CASSFGQGPFYEQYF. The gene calls are TRBV7-6 and TRBJ2-7; 8 nucleotides line up with TRBD1. V shed 3 bases and J 3 bases; nucleotides not matched to a gene: 7. CDR3 size: 15 residues. Germline CDR1 is SGHVS and CDR2 is FNYEAQ.

Only a few counts were recorded for this clonotype. Just one base apart from a much larger clone, this may be a read error. The chain combines TRBV4-1 with TRBJ2-6; D may correspond to TRBD1 or TRBD2 (6 bases each). CDR1 is MGHRA and CDR2 is YSYEKL in the germline V gene. The CDR3 covers 14 residues. The CDR3 loop reads CASSQDWGAKVLTF. CDR3 coding DNA: TGCGCCAGCAGCCAAGACTGGGGGGCCAAAGTCCTGACTTTC.

This clonotype appeared many times. This rearrangement joins TRBV20-1 to TRBJ1-5, with D possibly being TRBD1 (6 bases). The CDR3 runs 14 residues. Germline loops: CDR1 DFQATT, CDR2 SNEGSKA (reference sequence). The germline V and J ends were trimmed by 3 bases and 0 bases, with 9 bases remaining between them. The DNA for the CDR3 is TGCAGTGCTAGTAGACAGGATAGCAATCAGCCCCAGCATTTT. It specifies CSASRQDSNQPQHF.

This clonotype was picked up many times. The V gene is TRBV3-1, the J gene TRBJ2-1; 14 bases align to TRBD2. The CDR3 consists of 18 residues. Looked up from germline, CDR1 is LGHDT and CDR2 is YNNKEL (reference sequence). The V and J ends lost 0 bases and 4 bases, in that order; junction bases with no gene match: 5. CDR3 sequence: CASSQDLTSGGDYNEQFF. The CDR3 DNA follows: TGTGCCAGCAGCCAAGATCTGACTAGCGGGGGGGATTACAATGAGCAGTTCTTC.